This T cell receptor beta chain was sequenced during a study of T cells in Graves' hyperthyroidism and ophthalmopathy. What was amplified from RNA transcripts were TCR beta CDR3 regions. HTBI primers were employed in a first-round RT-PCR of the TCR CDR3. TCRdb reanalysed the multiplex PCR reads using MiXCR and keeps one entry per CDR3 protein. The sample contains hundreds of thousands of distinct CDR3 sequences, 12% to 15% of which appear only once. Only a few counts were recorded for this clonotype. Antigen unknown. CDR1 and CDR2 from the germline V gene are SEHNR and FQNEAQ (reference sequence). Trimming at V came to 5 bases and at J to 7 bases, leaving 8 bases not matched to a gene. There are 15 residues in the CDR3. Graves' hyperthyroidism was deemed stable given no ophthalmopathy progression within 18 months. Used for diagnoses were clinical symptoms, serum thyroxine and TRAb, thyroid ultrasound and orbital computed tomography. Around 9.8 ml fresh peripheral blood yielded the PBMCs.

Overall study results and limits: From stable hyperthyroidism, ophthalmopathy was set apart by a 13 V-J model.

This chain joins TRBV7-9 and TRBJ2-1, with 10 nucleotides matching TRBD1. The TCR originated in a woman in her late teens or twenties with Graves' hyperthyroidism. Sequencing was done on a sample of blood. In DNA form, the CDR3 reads TGTGCCAGCAGCCTTGACGACAGGGGGCAAAATGAGCAGTTCTTC. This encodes CASSLDDRGQNEQFF.